This TCR beta chain is drawn from a study of neurological immune-mediated disorders (dated by TCRdb to the late 2010s). A note on the overall study: Peripheral blood TCR-beta repertoires from HTLV-I-associated myelopathy (HAM/TSP) patients, multiple sclerosis patients and healthy controls were compared by UMI-based sequencing. The 90 to 110 TCR-beta libraries covered PBMC samples along with longitudinal samples, technical triplicates, and paired sorted CD4+ and CD8+ T-cell subsets. The cohort included 60 to 75 subjects: about 15 with HAM/TSP, approximately 35 with multiple sclerosis, and about 20 healthy controls.

Trimming takes 4 bases from V and 2 bases from J, and the germline ends sit 8 bases apart. The CDR3 spans 12 residues, from the cysteine through the phenylalanine. Only CDR3 DNA is held: 36 bases, read in frame from base 1. Via the germline V gene, CDR1 is SQVTM and CDR2 ANQGSEA. Overall study outcomes, separate from this receptor: TCR clonal expansion was highest in HAM/TSP patients and lowest in MS patients, with MS patients falling below even healthy controls. No identical CDR3 amino acid sequences were shared among expanded clones across subjects, suggesting private TCR-beta repertoires in all groups.

cDNA was synthesized by template-switch 5'RACE using a primer carrying a 10-nucleotide random unique molecular identifier by which each TCR transcript was tagged. Every sequencing run covered 15-18 subjects and yielded more than 160 million TCR-beta sequences. Total RNA was extracted with the RNeasy kit. Using the KAPA Real-time Library Amplification kit, TCR-beta VDJ regions were amplified with primers for the TCR constant region and the 5'RACE anchor. A first PCR added sample indexes and Illumina adaptors, after which a second PCR increased the library yield. After Ampure bead purification, the roughly 650 bp TCR product was size-selected on a 2% E-gel SizeSelection system. Before pooling, library quality was checked on a Bioanalyzer, concentration was measured with Qubit, and libraries were quantified with the Kapa Library Quantification kit. Libraries were sequenced paired-end 2 x 150 bp on an Illumina HiSeq 2500. To increase sequence diversity, roughly 24-32% phiX was spiked into each library pool. The authors' analysis ran thus. Quality-filtered reads were processed with the UMI-based MiGEC pipeline, and over 90% of raw TCR sequences were removed by the MiGEC pipeline during error correction. IMGT germline references were used for alignment of VDJ genes, and clonotypes were defined by a unique CDR3 amino acid sequence together with V-J genes. Clonal expansion, Shannon diversity and CDR3 relatedness (CalcPairwiseDistances, ClusterSamples) were evaluated with VDJtools, and phylogenetic trees were built with CLCbio workbench. Clones with at least 8 unique UMIs were defined as expanded, with this threshold being based on coefficient-of-variation modelling across technical triplicates. The public reads were quality trimmed at Q25 with fastp and then assembled into clones with MiXCR by TCRdb, keeping productive beta chains. Under each unique CDR3 protein, matching rows form one entry showing the most common genes and DNA. The V and J calls follow TCRdb's processing rather than the paper's. Present in this sample are around 48,000 distinct CDR3 sequences, around 10% of which were seen just once. The top ten clones comprise 21% of the sample.

Unsorted PBMC libraries were generated from 2 million PBMCs stored in RNAlater at -80 °C until RNA extraction. Peripheral blood was subjected to Ficoll-Hypaque density gradient centrifugation to isolate PBMCs, which were then cryopreserved in liquid nitrogen. The sample holds many counts of this clonotype. Its antigen is currently not known. Nothing much larger sits one base from this clone, and base qualities are not available. This TCR derives from a woman in her thirties or forties with HTLV-1-associated myelopathy (HAM/TSP). Specimen: PBMCs. This chain joins TRBV29-1 to TRBJ1-1; the D gene assignment is ambiguous. The DNA sequence follows: TGCAGCGTTGGACCAGGAAACACTGAAGCTTTCTTT. This encodes CSVGPGNTEAFF.